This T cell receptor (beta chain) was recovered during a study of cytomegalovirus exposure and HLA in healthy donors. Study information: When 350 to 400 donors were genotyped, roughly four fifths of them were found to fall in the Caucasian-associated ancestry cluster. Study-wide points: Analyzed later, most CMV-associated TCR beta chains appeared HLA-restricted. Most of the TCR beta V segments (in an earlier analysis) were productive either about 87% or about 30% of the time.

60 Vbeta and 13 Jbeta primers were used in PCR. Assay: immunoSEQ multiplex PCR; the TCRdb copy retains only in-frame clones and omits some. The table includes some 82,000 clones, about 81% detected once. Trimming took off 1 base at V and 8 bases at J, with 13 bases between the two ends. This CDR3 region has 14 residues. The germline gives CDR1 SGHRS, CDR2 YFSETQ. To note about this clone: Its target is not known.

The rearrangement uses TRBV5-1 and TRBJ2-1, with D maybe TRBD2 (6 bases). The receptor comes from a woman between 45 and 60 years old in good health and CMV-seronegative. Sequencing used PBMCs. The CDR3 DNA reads TGCGCCAGCAGCTTGAGACTAGGCGGTGATGAGCAGTTCTTC. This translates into CASSLRLGGDEQFF. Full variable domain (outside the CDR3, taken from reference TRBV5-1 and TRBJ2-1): KAGVTQTPRYLIKTRGQQVTLSCSPISGHRSVSWYQQTPGQGLQFLFEYFSETQRNKGNFPGRFSGRQFSNSRSEMNVSTLELGDSALYLCASSLRLGGDEQFFGPGTRLTVL.